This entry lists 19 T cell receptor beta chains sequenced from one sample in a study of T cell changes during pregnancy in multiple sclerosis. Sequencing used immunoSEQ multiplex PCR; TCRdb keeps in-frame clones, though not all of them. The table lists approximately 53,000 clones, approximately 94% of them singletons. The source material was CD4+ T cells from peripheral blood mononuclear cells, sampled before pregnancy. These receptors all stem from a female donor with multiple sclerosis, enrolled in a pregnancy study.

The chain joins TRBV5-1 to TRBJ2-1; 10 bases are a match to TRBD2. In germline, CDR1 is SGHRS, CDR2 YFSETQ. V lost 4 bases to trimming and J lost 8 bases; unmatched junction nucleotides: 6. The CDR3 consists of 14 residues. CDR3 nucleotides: TGCGCCAGCAGCGTCACTAGCGGGAAGTATGAGCAGTTCTTC. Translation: CASSVTSGKYEQFF.

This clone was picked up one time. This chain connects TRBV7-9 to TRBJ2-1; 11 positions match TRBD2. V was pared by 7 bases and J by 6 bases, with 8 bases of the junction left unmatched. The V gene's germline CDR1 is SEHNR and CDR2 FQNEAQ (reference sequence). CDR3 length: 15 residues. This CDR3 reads CASTQLAGEGNEQFF. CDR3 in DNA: TGTGCCAGCACCCAACTAGCGGGAGAGGGCAATGAGCAGTTCTTC.

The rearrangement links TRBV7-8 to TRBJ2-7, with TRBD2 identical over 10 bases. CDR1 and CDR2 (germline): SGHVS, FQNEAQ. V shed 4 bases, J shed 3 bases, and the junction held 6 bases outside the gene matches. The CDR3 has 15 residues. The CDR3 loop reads CASSSIAGGGYEQYF. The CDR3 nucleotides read TGTGCCAGCAGCTCTATAGCGGGAGGAGGCTACGAGCAGTACTTC.

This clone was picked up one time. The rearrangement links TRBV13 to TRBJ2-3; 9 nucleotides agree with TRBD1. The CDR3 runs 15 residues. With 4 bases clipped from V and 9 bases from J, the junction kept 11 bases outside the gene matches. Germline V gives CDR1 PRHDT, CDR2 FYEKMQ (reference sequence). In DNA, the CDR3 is TGTGCCAGCAGCTCGAGGACAGGGGCCGCCGCCACGCAGTATTTT. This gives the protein CASSSRTGAAATQYF.

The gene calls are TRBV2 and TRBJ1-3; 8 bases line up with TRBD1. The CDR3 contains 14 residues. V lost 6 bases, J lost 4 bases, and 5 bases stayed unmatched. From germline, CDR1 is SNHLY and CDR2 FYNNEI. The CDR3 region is CASRAGTGGNTIYF. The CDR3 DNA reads TGTGCCAGCAGGGCCGGGACAGGCGGAAACACCATATATTTT.

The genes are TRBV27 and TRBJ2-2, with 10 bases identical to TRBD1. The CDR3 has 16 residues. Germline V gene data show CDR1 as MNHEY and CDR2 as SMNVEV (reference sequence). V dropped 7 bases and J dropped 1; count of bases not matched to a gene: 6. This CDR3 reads CASINGDRGNTGELFF. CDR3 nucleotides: TGTGCCAGCATTAACGGGGACAGGGGGAACACCGGGGAGCTGTTTTTT.

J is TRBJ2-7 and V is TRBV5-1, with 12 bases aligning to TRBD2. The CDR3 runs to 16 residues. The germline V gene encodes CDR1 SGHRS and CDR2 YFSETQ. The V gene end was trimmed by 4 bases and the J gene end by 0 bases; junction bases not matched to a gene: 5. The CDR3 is CASSPGLAGASYEQYF. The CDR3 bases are TGCGCCAGCAGCCCGGGACTAGCGGGTGCCTCCTACGAGCAGTACTTC. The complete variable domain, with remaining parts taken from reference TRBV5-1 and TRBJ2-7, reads KAGVTQTPRYLIKTRGQQVTLSCSPISGHRSVSWYQQTPGQGLQFLFEYFSETQRNKGNFPGRFSGRQFSNSRSEMNVSTLELGDSALYLCASSPGLAGASYEQYFGPGTRLTVT.

Here the CDR3 DNA reads TGTGCCAGCAGCCCCCGAGAGACAGGGAAGATACGCTCGTATTTT. As protein: CASSPRETGKIRSYF. The chain uses TRBV7-6 and TRBJ2-3, with 7 bases lining up with TRBD1. After removal of 5 bases from V and 14 bases from J, the junction contained 19 bases not matched to a gene. The CDR3 has 15 amino acids. In germline, CDR1 is SGHVS, CDR2 FNYEAQ.

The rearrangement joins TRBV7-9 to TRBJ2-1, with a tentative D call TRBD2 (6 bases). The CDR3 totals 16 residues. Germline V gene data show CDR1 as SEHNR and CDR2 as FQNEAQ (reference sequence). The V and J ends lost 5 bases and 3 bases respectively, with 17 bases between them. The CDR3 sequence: CASSAMLGLGYNEQFF. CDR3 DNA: TGTGCCAGCAGCGCTATGCTGGGACTGGGCTACAATGAGCAGTTCTTC.

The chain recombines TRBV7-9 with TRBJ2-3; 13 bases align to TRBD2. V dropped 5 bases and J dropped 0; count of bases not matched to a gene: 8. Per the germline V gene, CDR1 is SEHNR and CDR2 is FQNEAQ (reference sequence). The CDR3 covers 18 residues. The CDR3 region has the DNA TGTGCCAGCAGCCCCGGACTAGCGGGAGTCTCCAGCACAGATACGCAGTATTTT. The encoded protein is CASSPGLAGVSSTDTQYF.

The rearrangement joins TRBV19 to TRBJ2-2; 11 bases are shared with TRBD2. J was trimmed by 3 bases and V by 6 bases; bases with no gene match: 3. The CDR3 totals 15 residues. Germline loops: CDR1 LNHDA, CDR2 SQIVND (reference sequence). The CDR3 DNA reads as TGTGCCAGTAGGCCGGGACTAGCGGACACCGGGGAGCTGTTTTTT. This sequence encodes CASRPGLADTGELFF.

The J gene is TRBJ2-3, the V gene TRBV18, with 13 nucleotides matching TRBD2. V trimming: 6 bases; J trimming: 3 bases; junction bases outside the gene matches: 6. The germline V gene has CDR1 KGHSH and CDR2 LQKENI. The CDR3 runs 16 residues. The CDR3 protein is CASSGLAGVRTDTQYF. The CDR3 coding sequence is TGTGCCAGCTCCGGACTAGCGGGAGTGAGAACAGATACGCAGTATTTT.

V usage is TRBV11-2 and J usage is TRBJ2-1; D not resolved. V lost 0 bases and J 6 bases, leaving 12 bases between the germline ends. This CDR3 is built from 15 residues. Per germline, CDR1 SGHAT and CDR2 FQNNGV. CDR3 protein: CASSLDPTYSNEQFF. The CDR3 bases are TGTGCCAGCAGCTTAGATCCCACTTACAGCAATGAGCAGTTCTTC.

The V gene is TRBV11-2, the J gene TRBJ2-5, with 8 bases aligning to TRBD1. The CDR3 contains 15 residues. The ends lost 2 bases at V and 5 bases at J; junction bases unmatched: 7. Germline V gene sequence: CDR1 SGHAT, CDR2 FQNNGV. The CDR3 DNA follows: TGTGCCAGCAGCTTACTCAGGACAGGGTGGGAGACCCAGTACTTC. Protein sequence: CASSLLRTGWETQYF.

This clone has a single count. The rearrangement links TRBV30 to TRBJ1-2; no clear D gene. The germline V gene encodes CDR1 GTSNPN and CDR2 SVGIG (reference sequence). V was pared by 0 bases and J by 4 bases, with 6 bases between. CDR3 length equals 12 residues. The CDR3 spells CAWSVLTYGYTF. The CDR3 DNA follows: TGTGCCTGGAGTGTACTCACCTATGGCTACACCTTC.

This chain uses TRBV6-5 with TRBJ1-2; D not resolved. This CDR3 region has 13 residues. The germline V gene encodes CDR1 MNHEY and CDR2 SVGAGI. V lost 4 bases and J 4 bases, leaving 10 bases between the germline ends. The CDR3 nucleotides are TGTGCCAGCAGTTCGACAAGAGCCTATGGCTACACCTTC. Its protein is CASSSTRAYGYTF.

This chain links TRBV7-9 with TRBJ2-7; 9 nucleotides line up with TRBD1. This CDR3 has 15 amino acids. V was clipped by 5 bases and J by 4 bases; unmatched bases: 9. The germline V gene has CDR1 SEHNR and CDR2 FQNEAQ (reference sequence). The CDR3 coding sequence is TGTGCCAGCAGCCCACCGGGACAGGGTTTTTACGAGCAGTACTTC. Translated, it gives CASSPPGQGFYEQYF.

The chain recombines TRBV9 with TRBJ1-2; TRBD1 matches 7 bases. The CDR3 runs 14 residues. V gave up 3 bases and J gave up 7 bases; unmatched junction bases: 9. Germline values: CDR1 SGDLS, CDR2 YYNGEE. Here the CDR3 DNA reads TGTGCCAGCAGCGACCGATCGACAGGGTTTGGCTACACCTTC. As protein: CASSDRSTGFGYTF.

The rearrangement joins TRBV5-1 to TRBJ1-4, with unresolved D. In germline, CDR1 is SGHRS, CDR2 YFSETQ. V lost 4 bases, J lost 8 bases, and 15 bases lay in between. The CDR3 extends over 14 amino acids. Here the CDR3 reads CASSPSNIGEKLFF. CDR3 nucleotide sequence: TGCGCCAGCAGCCCCTCGAACATCGGGGAAAAACTGTTTTTT. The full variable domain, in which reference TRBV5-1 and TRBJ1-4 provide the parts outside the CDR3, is KAGVTQTPRYLIKTRGQQVTLSCSPISGHRSVSWYQQTPGQGLQFLFEYFSETQRNKGNFPGRFSGRQFSNSRSEMNVSTLELGDSALYLCASSPSNIGEKLFFGSGTQLSVL.